These 21 T cell receptor beta chains were all obtained from the same sample, sequenced in a study of blood T cells in healthy people across ages (dated by TCRdb to between 2014 and 2017). Receptor amplification or capture employed 5' RACE. Instrument used: Illumina HiSeq 2500. A second about 7 to 11 cycle PCR used a sample-barcoded 5' primer and a J-beta primer mix. The raw public reads went through TCRdb reprocessing: fastp at Q25, MiXCR clone calling, in-frame beta chains kept. CDR3 protein duplicates are merged, each entry listing the most common genes and DNA. The sample records about 400,000 distinct CDR3 sequences, roughly half of which are singletons. The top ten constitute roughly 51% of the sample. The sample consisted of blood. Source of these receptors: a man between 60 and 75 years old in good health.

A note on this clonotype: This may arise from a read error, as a much more abundant clone is one base away. The V and J genes are TRBV24-1 and TRBJ2-4, with 9 bases aligning to TRBD1. The J call is doubtful: the DNA matches TRBJ2-7 better. Germline-derived CDR1 and CDR2 are KGHDR and SFDVKD. The CDR3 extends over 15 amino acids. CDR3 nucleotide sequence: TGTGCCACCGGTGATCCGGGGACAGGGATTAACGAGCAGTACTTC. As protein: CATGDPGTGINEQYF.

This clonotype was observed a few times. V usage is TRBV27 and J usage is TRBJ2-7; 7 bases map to TRBD1. The CDR3 runs 15 residues. Germline-derived CDR1 and CDR2 are MNHEY and SMNVEV (reference sequence). The V and J ends lost 6 bases and 0 bases, in that order; junction bases with no gene match: 8. CDR3 in DNA: TGTGCCAGCAGCCGTTCGGGACAGACCTCCTACGAGCAGTACTTC. Translation gives CASSRSGQTSYEQYF.

This chain connects TRBV11-2 to TRBJ2-1; 8 bases fit TRBD2. The CDR3 length is 15 residues. V lost 4 bases to trimming and J lost 8 bases; unmatched junction nucleotides: 10. From germline, CDR1 is SGHAT and CDR2 FQNNGV. The CDR3 loop reads CASSSDRTSSDEQFF. For the CDR3, the DNA is TGTGCCAGCAGCTCCGACCGGACTAGCAGCGATGAGCAGTTCTTC. The full variable domain, in which reference TRBV11-2 and TRBJ2-1 provide the parts outside the CDR3, is EAGVAQSPRYKIIEKRQSVAFWCNPISGHATLYWYQQILGQGPKLLIQFQNNGVVDDSQLPKDRFSAERLKGVDSTLKIQPAKLEDSAVYLCASSSDRTSSDEQFFGPGTRLTVL.

This clonotype was observed a few times. This chain links TRBV6-2 or TRBV6-3 with TRBJ2-7, with D unclear. Germline values: CDR1 MNHEY, CDR2 SVGEGT. The CDR3 is 12 amino acids. V lost 7 bases, J lost 9 bases, and 16 bases lay in between. Here the CDR3 reads CASTSWASPQYF. The CDR3 bases are TGTGCCAGCACTTCGTGGGCCTCCCCGCAGTACTTC.

In its sample, this clonotype was seen a few times. At one boundary the junction diverges from the germline segment, which might be a read error. This chain uses TRBV7-8 with TRBJ2-7, with D possibly being TRBD1 or TRBD2 (6 bases each). There are 13 residues in the CDR3. CDR1 is SGHVS and CDR2 is FQNEAQ in the germline V gene. The chain's CDR3 is CASTLGGTYEQYF. In DNA form, the CDR3 reads TGTGCCAGCACCTTAGGGGGGACCTACGAGCAGTACTTC.

The CDR3 here is CASSPGLAGEQFF. The CDR3 DNA reads TGTGCCAGCAGCCCAGGACTAGCCGGGGAGCAGTTCTTC. This chain uses TRBV6-5 with TRBJ2-1; TRBD2 matches 8 bases. CDR1 is MNHEY and CDR2 is SVGAGI in the germline V gene. CDR3 length: 13 amino acids. The ends lost 6 bases at V and 10 bases at J; junction bases unmatched: 8.

In this sample, this clonotype turned up a few times. V is TRBV4-2 and J is TRBJ2-5; weak D call: TRBD2 (7 bases). Germline V gene sequence: CDR1 LGHNA, CDR2 YNFKEQ. The CDR3 is made up of 14 amino acids. With 5 bases removed from V and 11 bases from J, the gap between germline ends came to 21 bases. The DNA for the CDR3 is TGTGCCAGCAGCACTAAGGGAGGGGACAATGAGCAGTACTTC. Residues: CASSTKGGDNEQYF.

V gene TRBV9 combines with J gene TRBJ2-4; D might be TRBD1 (5 bases). Germline loops: CDR1 SGDLS, CDR2 YYNGEE. Trimming removed 0 bases at V and 1 base at J, with 11 bases between. There are 16 residues in the CDR3. The CDR3 bases are TGTGCCAGCAGCGTAGCTACAGGTTGGGCCAAAAACATTCAGTACTTC. Its protein product is CASSVATGWAKNIQYF.

This clonotype was observed at least ten times. This rearrangement joins TRBV12-3 or TRBV12-4 to TRBJ2-7; TRBD1 agrees at 8 bases. Trimming cost V 8 bases and J 4 bases; bases outside gene matches: 7. CDR3 length equals 13 residues. The CDR3 sequence: CASRQGPPYEQYF. The CDR3 nucleotides are TGTGCCAGCCGACAGGGGCCGCCATACGAGCAGTACTTC.

This rearrangement joins TRBV6-5 to TRBJ2-7; the D gene is possibly TRBD1 (5 bases). The CDR3 spans 14 residues. V lost 2 bases to trimming and J lost 3 bases, with 11 bases between them. The V gene's germline CDR1 is MNHEY and CDR2 SVGAGI. The CDR3 nucleotides are TGTGCCAGCAGTTACGCGGCAGGGCTCTACGAGCAGTACTTC. This translates into CASSYAAGLYEQYF.

This clonotype has ten or more counts. The V call is TRBV18, the J call TRBJ1-4; 7 nucleotides agree with TRBD1. CDR1 and CDR2 (germline): KGHSH, LQKENI. V shed 3 bases, J shed 5 bases, and the junction held 9 bases outside the gene matches. The CDR3 loop spans 16 amino acids. CDR3 DNA: TGTGCCAGCTCACCGGGGACAGTGGCGGGCAATGAAAAACTGTTTTTT. This translates into CASSPGTVAGNEKLFF.

The chain couples TRBV27 to TRBJ2-7; 7 nucleotides align to TRBD1. The germline CDR1 and CDR2 sequences are MNHEY and SMNVEV (reference sequence). V was pared by 5 bases and J by 5 bases, with 9 bases of the junction left unmatched. This CDR3 is built from 14 residues. CDR3 protein: CASSPRQGAHEQYF. CDR3 DNA sequence: TGTGCCAGCAGTCCCCGACAGGGAGCCCACGAGCAGTACTTC.

The chain couples TRBV6-6 to TRBJ2-5; maybe TRBD2 (6 bases). The CDR3 spans 14 residues. The V gene lost 0 bases and the J gene lost 11 bases, with 16 bases spanning the gap. Per the germline V gene, CDR1 is MNHNY and CDR2 is SVGAGI (reference sequence). The CDR3 DNA follows: TGTGCCAGCAGTTACTCCGACGGGGGTAGGGAGCAGTACTTC. It specifies CASSYSDGGREQYF.

The chain carries TRBV6-2 or TRBV6-3 and TRBJ1-1; TRBD1 matches 7 bases. V lost 6 bases, J lost 4 bases, and 8 bases stayed unmatched. Germline V gives CDR1 MNHEY, CDR2 SVGEGT. CDR3 size: 14 residues. As DNA, the CDR3 is TGTGCCAGCAGAGTCAGGGGGGTGGGCACTGAAGCTTTCTTT. Its protein is CASRVRGVGTEAFF.

This rearrangement joins TRBV4-2 to TRBJ1-5; possible D gene TRBD1, 5 bases. The V gene's germline CDR1 is LGHNA and CDR2 YNFKEQ. V lost 4 bases to trimming and J lost 4 bases, with 20 bases between them. The CDR3 is made up of 17 amino acids. CDR3 sequence: CASSPRGSSTANQPQHF. The CDR3 DNA follows: TGTGCCAGCAGCCCTAGGGGCAGTTCGACGGCAAATCAGCCCCAGCATTTT.

The gene calls are TRBV29-1 and TRBJ2-7; 10 nucleotides match TRBD1. Germline CDR1 is SQVTM and CDR2 is ANQGSEA. CDR3 length: 14 amino acids. Trimming at V came to 4 bases and at J to 2 bases, leaving 5 bases not matched to a gene. This chain's CDR3 is CSVGGTGVTYEQYF. CDR3 in DNA: TGCAGCGTTGGAGGGACAGGGGTGACCTACGAGCAGTACTTC.

Written as DNA, the CDR3 is TGCAGCGTCATTTCCCTAGCGGACCACACAGATACGCAGTATTTT. The encoded protein is CSVISLADHTDTQYF. The V and J genes are TRBV29-1 and TRBJ2-3, with TRBD2 matching 7 bases. The CDR3 has 15 amino acids. Germline V lookup: CDR1 SQVTM, CDR2 ANQGSEA. J was trimmed by 2 bases and V by 6 bases; bases with no gene match: 11.

V usage is TRBV12-3 or TRBV12-4 and J usage is TRBJ2-3; D possibly corresponds to TRBD2 (6 bases). V gave up 4 bases and J gave up 4 bases, with 18 bases separating them. CDR3 length: 16 residues. The CDR3 nucleotides are TGTGCCAGCAGTTCCCCTACTAGCCCCGGCTCAGATACGCAGTATTTT. Translated: CASSSPTSPGSDTQYF.

The chain combines TRBV27 with TRBJ2-3; no definite D call. Germline V gene sequence: CDR1 MNHEY, CDR2 SMNVEV (reference sequence). CDR3 length: 14 residues. Trimming took 7 bases from V and 1 from J, leaving 12 bases between them. DNA for the CDR3: TGTGCCAGCAAGAGAACGTTAGGCACAGATACGCAGTATTTT. This encodes CASKRTLGTDTQYF.

This clonotype was recorded many times. V gene TRBV7-2 combines with J gene TRBJ1-6, with 7 bases matching TRBD1. The CDR3 sequence is 15 residues long. Trimming cost V 0 bases and J 10 bases; bases outside gene matches: 6. Looked up from germline, CDR1 is SGHTA and CDR2 is FQGNSA. This CDR3 is CASSLAPGTASPLHF. The CDR3 bases are TGTGCCAGCAGCTTAGCTCCCGGGACAGCCTCACCCCTCCACTTT.

On this clonotype itself: One junction end does not reproduce the germline sequence, and a read error may be involved. The chain has TRBV29-1 and TRBJ2-7; possible D gene TRBD1, 6 bases. The CDR3 is 14 amino acids. The V gene's germline CDR1 is SQVTM and CDR2 ANQGSEA. The CDR3 DNA is TGCAGCGTTGAAGGAGGTCCAGGGGCCTACGAGCGGTACTTC. It specifies CSVEGGPGAYERYF.